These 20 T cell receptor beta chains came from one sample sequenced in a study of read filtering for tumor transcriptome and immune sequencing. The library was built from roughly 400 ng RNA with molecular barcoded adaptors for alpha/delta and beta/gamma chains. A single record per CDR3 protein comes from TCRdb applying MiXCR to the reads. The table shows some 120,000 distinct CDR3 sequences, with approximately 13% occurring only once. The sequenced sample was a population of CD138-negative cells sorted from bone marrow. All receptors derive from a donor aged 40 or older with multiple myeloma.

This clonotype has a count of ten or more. CDR3 DNA sequence: TGTGCCAGCAGGCGGGGACAGGAAAATTCACCCCTCCACTTT. Translating gives CASRRGQENSPLHF. This sequence joins TRBV12-3 or TRBV12-4 and TRBJ1-6; 8 bases map to TRBD1. This CDR3 has 14 residues. J was trimmed by 7 bases and V by 6 bases; bases with no gene match: 5.

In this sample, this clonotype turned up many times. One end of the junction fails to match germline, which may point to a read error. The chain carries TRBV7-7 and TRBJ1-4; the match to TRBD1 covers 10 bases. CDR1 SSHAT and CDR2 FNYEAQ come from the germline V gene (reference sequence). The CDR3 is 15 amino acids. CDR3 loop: CASSLGTGADEKLFF. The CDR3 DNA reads TGTGCTAGCAGCTTAGGGACAGGGGCTGATGAAAAACTGTTTTTT.

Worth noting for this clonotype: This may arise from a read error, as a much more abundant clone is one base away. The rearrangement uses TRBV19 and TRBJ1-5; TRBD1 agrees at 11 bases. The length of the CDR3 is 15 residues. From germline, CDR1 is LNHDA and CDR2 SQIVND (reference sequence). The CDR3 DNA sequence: TGTGCCAGTAAAGTTGGGACAGGGGGTAATCAGTCCCAGCATTTT. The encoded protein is CASKVGTGGNQSQHF.

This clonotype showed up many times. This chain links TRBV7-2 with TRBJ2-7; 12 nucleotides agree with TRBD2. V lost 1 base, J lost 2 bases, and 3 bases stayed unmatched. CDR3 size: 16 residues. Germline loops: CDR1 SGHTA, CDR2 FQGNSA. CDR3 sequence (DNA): TGTGCCAGCAGCTTAGGGACTAGCGGGGTCACCTACGAGCAGTACTTC. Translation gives CASSLGTSGVTYEQYF.

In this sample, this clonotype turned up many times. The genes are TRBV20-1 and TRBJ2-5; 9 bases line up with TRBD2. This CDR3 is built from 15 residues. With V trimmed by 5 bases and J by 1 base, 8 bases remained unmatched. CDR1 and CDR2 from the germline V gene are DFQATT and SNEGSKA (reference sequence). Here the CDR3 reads CSAGGSGGPQETQYF. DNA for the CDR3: TGCAGTGCTGGGGGTAGCGGGGGACCCCAAGAGACCCAGTACTTC.

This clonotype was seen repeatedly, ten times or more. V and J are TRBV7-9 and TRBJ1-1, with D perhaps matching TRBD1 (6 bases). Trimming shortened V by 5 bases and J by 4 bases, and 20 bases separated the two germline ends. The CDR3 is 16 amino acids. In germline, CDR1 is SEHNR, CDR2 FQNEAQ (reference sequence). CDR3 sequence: CASSSWIRRGGTEAFF. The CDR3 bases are TGTGCCAGCAGCAGCTGGATACGGAGGGGGGGCACTGAAGCTTTCTTT.

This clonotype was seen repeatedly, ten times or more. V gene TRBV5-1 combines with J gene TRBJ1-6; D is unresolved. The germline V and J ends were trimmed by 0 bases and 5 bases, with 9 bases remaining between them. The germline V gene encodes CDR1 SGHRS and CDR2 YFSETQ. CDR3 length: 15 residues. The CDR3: CASSLEGTNNSPLHF. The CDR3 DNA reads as TGCGCCAGCAGCTTGGAGGGCACCAATAATTCACCCCTCCACTTT.

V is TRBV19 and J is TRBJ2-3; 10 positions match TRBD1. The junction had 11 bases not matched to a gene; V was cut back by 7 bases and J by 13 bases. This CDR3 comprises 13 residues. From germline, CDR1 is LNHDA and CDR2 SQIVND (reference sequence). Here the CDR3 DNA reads TGTGCCAGTACCGCGATGCCGGGACAGGGGAAGTATTTT. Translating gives CASTAMPGQGKYF.

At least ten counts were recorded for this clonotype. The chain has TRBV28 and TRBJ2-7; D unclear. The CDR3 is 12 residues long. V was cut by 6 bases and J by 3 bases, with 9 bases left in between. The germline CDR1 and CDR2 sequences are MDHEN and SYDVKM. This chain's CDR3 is CASRQYRYEQYF. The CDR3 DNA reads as TGTGCCAGCAGACAATATCGCTACGAGCAGTACTTC.

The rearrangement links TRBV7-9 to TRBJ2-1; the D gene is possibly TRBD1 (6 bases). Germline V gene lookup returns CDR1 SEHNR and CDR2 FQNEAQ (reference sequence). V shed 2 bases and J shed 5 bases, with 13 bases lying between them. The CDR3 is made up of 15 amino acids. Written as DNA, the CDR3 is TGTGCCAGCAGCTTATACAGGGCCCAGGACAATGAGCAGTTCTTC. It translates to CASSLYRAQDNEQFF.

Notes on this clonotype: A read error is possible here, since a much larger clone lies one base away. The CDR3 DNA reads as TGTGCCAGCAGAGGACTAGCTTCTAATGGGCAGTTCTTC. Translating gives CASRGLASNGQFF. The gene calls are TRBV2 and TRBJ2-1, with TRBD2 identical over 8 bases. The CDR3 totals 13 residues. Germline-derived CDR1 and CDR2 are SNHLY and FYNNEI.

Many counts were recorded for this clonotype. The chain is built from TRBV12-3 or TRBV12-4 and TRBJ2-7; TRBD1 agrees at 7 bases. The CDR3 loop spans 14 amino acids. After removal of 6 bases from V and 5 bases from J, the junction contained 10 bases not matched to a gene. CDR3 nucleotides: TGTGCCAGCAGACGACAGGGAGTAAAGGACGAGCAGTACTTC. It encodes CASRRQGVKDEQYF.

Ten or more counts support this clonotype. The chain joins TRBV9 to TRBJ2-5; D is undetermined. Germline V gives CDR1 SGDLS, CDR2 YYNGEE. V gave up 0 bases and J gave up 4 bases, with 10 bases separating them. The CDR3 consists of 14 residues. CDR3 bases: TGTGCCAGCAGCGTAGGTCCAGAAAGAGAGACCCAGTACTTC. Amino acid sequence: CASSVGPERETQYF.

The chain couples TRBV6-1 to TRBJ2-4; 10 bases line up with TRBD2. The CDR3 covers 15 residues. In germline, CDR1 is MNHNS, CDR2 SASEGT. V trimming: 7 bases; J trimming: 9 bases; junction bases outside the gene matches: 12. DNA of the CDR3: TGTGCCAGCATGCCCCCGGGACTAGCGAGTCTCATTCAGTACTTC. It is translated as CASMPPGLASLIQYF.

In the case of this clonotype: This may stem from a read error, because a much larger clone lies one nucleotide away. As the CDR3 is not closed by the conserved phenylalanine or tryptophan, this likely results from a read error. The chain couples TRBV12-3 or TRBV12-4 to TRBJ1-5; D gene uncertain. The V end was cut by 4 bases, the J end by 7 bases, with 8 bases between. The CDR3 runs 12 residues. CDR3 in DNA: TGTGCCAGCAGTTCAGAGGACCAGCCCCAGCATTTG. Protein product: CASSSEDQPQHL.

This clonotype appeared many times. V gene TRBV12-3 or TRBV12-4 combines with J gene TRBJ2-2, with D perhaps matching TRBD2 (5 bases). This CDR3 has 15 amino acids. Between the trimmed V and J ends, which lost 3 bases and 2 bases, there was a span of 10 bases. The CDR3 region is CASSFAGENTGELFF. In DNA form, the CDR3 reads TGTGCCAGCAGTTTTGCCGGGGAAAACACCGGGGAGCTGTTTTTT.

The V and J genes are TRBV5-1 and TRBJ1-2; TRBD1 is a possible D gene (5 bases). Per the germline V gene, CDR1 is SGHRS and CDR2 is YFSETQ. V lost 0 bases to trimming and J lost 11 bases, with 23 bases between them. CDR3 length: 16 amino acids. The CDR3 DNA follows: TGCGCCAGCAGCTTGGCCATGGCCAGGGCGGAAGAGAAGTACACCTTC. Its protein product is CASSLAMARAEEKYTF.

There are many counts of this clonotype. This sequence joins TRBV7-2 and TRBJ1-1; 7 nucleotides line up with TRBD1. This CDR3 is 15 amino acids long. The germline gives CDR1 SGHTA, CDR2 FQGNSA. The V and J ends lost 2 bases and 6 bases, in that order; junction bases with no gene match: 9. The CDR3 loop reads CASSLIRGRTPEAFF. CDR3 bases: TGTGCCAGCAGCTTAATCAGGGGGAGAACCCCTGAAGCTTTCTTT. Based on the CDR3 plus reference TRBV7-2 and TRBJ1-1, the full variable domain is GAGVSQSPSNKVTEKGKDVELRCDPISGHTALYWYRQSLGQGLEFLIYFQGNSAPDKSGLPSDRFSAERTGGSVSTLTIQRTQQEDSAVYLCASSLIRGRTPEAFFGQGTRLTVV.

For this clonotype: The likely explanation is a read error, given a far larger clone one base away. CDR3 loop: CAGTSGGCNEQFF. Here the CDR3 DNA reads TGTGCCGGTACTAGCGGGGGCTGCAATGAGCAGTTCTTC. This rearrangement joins TRBV5-4 to TRBJ2-1; 11 bases are a match to TRBD2. The germline V gene encodes CDR1 SGHNT and CDR2 YYREEE (reference sequence). The junction had 6 bases not matched to a gene; V was cut back by 10 bases and J by 6 bases. The CDR3 consists of 13 residues. The whole variable domain, remainder taken from reference TRBV5-4 and TRBJ2-1, is ETGVTQSPTHLIKTRGQQVTLRCSSQSGHNTVSWYQQALGQGPQFIFQYYREEENGRGNFPPRFSGLQFPNYSSELNVNALELDDSALYLCAGTSGGCNEQFFGPGTRLTVL.

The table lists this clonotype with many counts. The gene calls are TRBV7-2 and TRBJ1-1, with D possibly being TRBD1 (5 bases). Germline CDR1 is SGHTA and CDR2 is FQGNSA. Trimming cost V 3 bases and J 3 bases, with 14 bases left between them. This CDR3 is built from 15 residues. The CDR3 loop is CASSFLPGRYTEAFF. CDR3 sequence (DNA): TGTGCCAGCAGCTTCCTACCGGGGCGATACACTGAAGCTTTCTTT. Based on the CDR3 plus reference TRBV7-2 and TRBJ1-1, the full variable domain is GAGVSQSPSNKVTEKGKDVELRCDPISGHTALYWYRQSLGQGLEFLIYFQGNSAPDKSGLPSDRFSAERTGGSVSTLTIQRTQQEDSAVYLCASSFLPGRYTEAFFGQGTRLTVV.